This entry features one T cell receptor (beta chain) sequence. It has no known antigen specificity. No base quality values were provided; no much bigger clone lies one nucleotide off. This entry belongs to a study of PD-1 blockade in mismatch repair-deficient tumors (dated by TCRdb to 2017 to 2019). General notes on the study: Between late 2013 and September 2016, the trial enrolled 86 consecutive patients with more than 10 mismatch repair-deficient cancer types, every one of whom had been previously treated and was progressing. Deep sequencing of TCR CDR3 regions was used to track tumor-associated T cell clones in peripheral blood of patients responding to PD-1 blockade. Beyond this particular receptor, the publication reports: Tumor-resident clones, often undetectable in blood before treatment, expanded rapidly after pembrolizumab and then contracted, generally before radiologic responses.

The method was the immunoSEQ multiplex PCR assay. TCRdb obtained this table from immuneACCESS and retained in-frame rearrangements with V and J assigned. These tables miss some clones; where compared with another copy, unresolved V genes account for less than half of the shortfall, and the remainder is unexplained. A total of tens of thousands of clones appear in this sample, around 82% of them only once. Around 3.2% of the sample goes to the ten largest clones. For every enrolled patient, mismatch repair deficiency was confirmed by either polymerase chain reaction or immunohistochemistry. A few patients who responded to pembrolizumab therapy underwent TCR sequencing. The phase II trial prospectively evaluated PD-1 blockade with pembrolizumab in advanced mismatch repair-deficient cancers, independent of tissue of origin. Serial peripheral blood T cell samples were collected before and at multiple times after starting PD-1 blockade. Blood sampling times were reported as weeks after the first pembrolizumab dose.

The V and J ends are trimmed by 1 base and 6 bases, leaving 8 bases between them. As encoded in the germline V gene, CDR1 is SGDLS while CDR2 is YYNGEE. Reading from cysteine to phenylalanine, the CDR3 counts 13 amino acids. The only DNA kept is the CDR3, 39 bases in frame from the first base. This specimen consisted of peripheral blood, obtained 4 weeks after starting pembrolizumab. This TCR was sampled from an adult with mismatch repair-deficient cancer. Here the chain combines TRBV9 and TRBJ1-5; the D gene identity is not certain. The nucleotide sequence reads as follows: TGTGCCAGCAGCGTACGGGCCGGTCAGCCCCAGCATTTT. This sequence encodes CASSVRAGQPQHF.